The 20 T cell receptor beta chains reported below all come from one sample, sequenced in a study of cytomegalovirus exposure and HLA in healthy donors (dated by TCRdb to the late 2010s). To prepare the library, the immunoSEQ multiplex PCR assay was applied. Not all clones reach the TCRdb copy of this immuneACCESS table, which keeps in-frame sequences only. Checked studies attribute under half of the gap to unresolved V genes and leave the rest unexplained. This sample lists about 260,000 clones; 90% were detected once. The ten largest clones capture approximately 3% of the sample. The sequenced sample was PBMCs. These receptors all come from a woman aged 25 to 39 in good health and CMV-seronegative.

The rearrangement links TRBV11-3 to TRBJ2-7; possibly TRBD1 for D (6 bases). V dropped 5 bases and J dropped 1 base, with 15 bases sitting between them. The CDR3 runs 15 residues. The germline gives CDR1 SGHNT, CDR2 YENEEA. The CDR3 DNA reads TGTGCCAGCAGCCCCTTTCTCGGACAGTCCTACGAGCAGTACTTC. Translated, it gives CASSPFLGQSYEQYF. Using reference TRBV11-3 and TRBJ2-7 for the parts outside the CDR3, the full variable domain is EAGVVQSPRYKIIEKKQPVAFWCNPISGHNTLYWYLQNLGQGPELLIRYENEEAVDDSQLPKDRFSAERLKGVDSTLKIQPAELGDSAVYLCASSPFLGQSYEQYFGPGTRLTVT.

This CDR3 reads CASSSHARGSYNEQFF. The CDR3 DNA sequence: TGTGCCAGCAGCTCCCACGCTAGGGGCTCCTACAATGAGCAGTTCTTC. This chain joins TRBV9 and TRBJ2-1, with D perhaps TRBD1 (5 bases). Germline CDR1 and CDR2: SGDLS and YYNGEE. Trimming left V 4 bases short and J 0 bases short, with 14 bases between. This CDR3 region has 16 residues.

This clone was found once. The genes are TRBV6-1 and TRBJ2-1; D gene uncertain. This CDR3 spans 11 amino acids. Trimming removed 3 bases from V and 6 bases from J, with 3 bases in between. CDR1 and CDR2 from the germline V gene are MNHNS and SASEGT. Here the CDR3 reads CASSDGNEQFF. The CDR3 DNA sequence: TGTGCCAGCAGTGACGGCAATGAGCAGTTCTTC.

The J gene is TRBJ2-1, the V gene TRBV4-2, with a weak D call TRBD2 (5 bases). CDR1 is LGHNA, CDR2 YNFKEQ, per germline. V lost 3 bases, J lost 8 bases, and 11 bases lay in between. CDR3 length: 13 residues. The CDR3 DNA is TGTGCCAGCAGCCACTCTAGCAGCCATGAGCAGTTCTTC. Protein: CASSHSSSHEQFF.

In DNA form, the CDR3 reads TGTGCCAGCAGCCAGGACAGGCCTTCTAACTATGGCTACACCTTC. Its translation is CASSQDRPSNYGYTF. The rearrangement links TRBV4-2 to TRBJ1-2; 7 bases are shared with TRBD1. The CDR3 has 15 residues. The germline V gene has CDR1 LGHNA and CDR2 YNFKEQ. J was trimmed by 0 bases and V by 3 bases; bases with no gene match: 4.

The rearrangement links TRBV28 to TRBJ1-5; 7 bases fit TRBD1. CDR3 length equals 16 residues. Germline V gene lookup returns CDR1 MDHEN and CDR2 SYDVKM. V lost 4 bases to trimming and J lost 2 bases; unmatched junction nucleotides: 8. CDR3 sequence: CASSSSTGSGNQPQHF. For the CDR3, the DNA is TGTGCCAGCAGTTCCTCGACAGGGAGTGGCAATCAGCCCCAGCATTTT.

The chain recombines TRBV27 with TRBJ2-1, with TRBD1 matching 8 bases. The CDR3 runs to 16 residues. Trimming took 4 bases from V and 6 from J; bases not matched to a gene: 11. The germline V gene has CDR1 MNHEY and CDR2 SMNVEV (reference sequence). DNA for the CDR3: TGTGCCAGCAGTTCCCTTGGACAGGGACGAGGCAATGAGCAGTTCTTC. It specifies CASSSLGQGRGNEQFF.

The gene calls are TRBV5-1 and TRBJ1-2; 12 bases are shared with TRBD1. The CDR3 is 15 residues long. The V segment lost 7 bases and the J segment 6 bases; nucleotides outside the gene matches: 10. The germline CDR1 and CDR2 sequences are SGHRS and YFSETQ. The CDR3 loop is CASAGTGGVVNGYTF. CDR3 sequence (DNA): TGCGCCAGCGCCGGGACAGGGGGCGTGGTGAATGGCTACACCTTC. The full variable domain, rest sourced from reference TRBV5-1 and TRBJ1-2, is KAGVTQTPRYLIKTRGQQVTLSCSPISGHRSVSWYQQTPGQGLQFLFEYFSETQRNKGNFPGRFSGRQFSNSRSEMNVSTLELGDSALYLCASAGTGGVVNGYTFGSGTRLTVV.

This sequence joins TRBV27 and TRBJ1-5; D may be TRBD1 (6 bases). The CDR3 is 18 amino acids. Germline V gives CDR1 MNHEY, CDR2 SMNVEV (reference sequence). The V gene lost 0 bases and the J gene lost 0 bases, with 15 bases spanning the gap. The CDR3 sequence is CASSLSGQRGYSNQPQHF. For the CDR3, the DNA is TGTGCCAGCAGTTTATCAGGACAGAGGGGTTATAGCAATCAGCCCCAGCATTTT.

This clone appeared once. The gene calls are TRBV28 and TRBJ2-5, with TRBD1 identical over 9 bases. The J segment lost 4 bases and the V segment lost 5 bases, leaving 11 bases of the junction unmatched. The CDR3 sequence is 16 residues long. Germline CDR1 and CDR2: MDHEN and SYDVKM. The CDR3 region is CASSTRQGGLGETQYF. The CDR3, as DNA: TGTGCCAGCAGTACCAGACAGGGGGGATTAGGAGAGACCCAGTACTTC.

This rearrangement joins TRBV27 to TRBJ1-1, with TRBD1 matching 8 bases. J lost 6 bases, V lost 3 bases, and 12 bases had no gene match. The CDR3 is 16 residues long. CDR1 is MNHEY and CDR2 is SMNVEV in the germline V gene (reference sequence). In DNA, the CDR3 is TGTGCCAGCAGTTTCCGGACAGGGTCCCTCGTCTCTGAAGCTTTCTTT. Its protein product is CASSFRTGSLVSEAFF.

The chain has TRBV5-5 and TRBJ2-7, with 9 bases aligning to TRBD1. The CDR3 contains 16 residues. Germline V gene data show CDR1 as SGHKS and CDR2 as YYEKEE (reference sequence). Trimming at V came to 4 bases and at J to 1 base, leaving 9 bases not matched to a gene. The CDR3 nucleotides are TGTGCCAGCAGCGCAGGACAGGGGTGGTATTCCTACGAGCAGTACTTC. Translated, it gives CASSAGQGWYSYEQYF.

This clone was detected once. The V call is TRBV19, the J call TRBJ1-3; D is unclear. The CDR3 consists of 14 residues. V was cut by 5 bases and J by 0 bases, with 8 bases left in between. Germline values: CDR1 LNHDA, CDR2 SQIVND (reference sequence). CDR3 residues: CASSVGDSGNTIYF. The CDR3 bases are TGTGCCAGTAGTGTCGGGGACTCTGGAAACACCATATATTTT.

The V and J genes are TRBV4-2 and TRBJ2-3, with D perhaps TRBD1 (6 bases). V was pared by 0 bases and J by 9 bases, with 22 bases between. There are 17 residues in the CDR3. Looked up from germline, CDR1 is LGHNA and CDR2 is YNFKEQ. CDR3 DNA: TGTGCCAGCAGCCAAGATCTGGCAGGGGCGTCGGGACGGACGCAGTATTTT. Residues: CASSQDLAGASGRTQYF.

For the CDR3, the DNA is TGTGCCAGCAGCCCCAAGGGCATCACGTCCTACGAGCAGTACTTC. This encodes CASSPKGITSYEQYF. The chain recombines TRBV11-2 with TRBJ2-7; D is uncertain. With 5 bases removed from V and 1 base from J, the gap between germline ends came to 15 bases. The CDR3 is 15 residues long. The germline V gene encodes CDR1 SGHAT and CDR2 FQNNGV.

The J gene is TRBJ2-7, the V gene TRBV7-2; D possibly corresponds to TRBD2 (5 bases). V was cut by 6 bases and J by 0 bases, with 15 bases left in between. Germline V gives CDR1 SGHTA, CDR2 FQGNSA. The CDR3 is made up of 15 amino acids. CDR3 bases: TGTGCCAGCAGTTCGGCGGGCCAAAGCTCCTACGAGCAGTACTTC. Translation gives CASSSAGQSSYEQYF.

The chain uses TRBV28 and TRBJ2-7; 8 bases match TRBD2. J was trimmed by 3 bases and V by 2 bases; bases with no gene match: 6. Germline V gives CDR1 MDHEN, CDR2 SYDVKM. The CDR3 covers 15 residues. The chain's CDR3 is CASSLNPSGYYEQYF. CDR3 nucleotides: TGTGCCAGCAGTTTAAACCCTAGCGGGTACTACGAGCAGTACTTC.

The chain couples TRBV7-8 to TRBJ2-7; D is perhaps TRBD1 or TRBD2 (6 bases each). In germline, CDR1 is SGHVS, CDR2 FQNEAQ. This CDR3 has 14 residues. The germline V and J ends were trimmed by 3 bases and 3 bases, with 12 bases remaining between them. Here the CDR3 reads CASSFARGGYEQYF. The DNA for the CDR3 is TGTGCCAGCAGCTTCGCCAGGGGAGGCTACGAGCAGTACTTC.

The chain joins TRBV5-6 to TRBJ2-1, with 7 bases matching TRBD2. The CDR3 runs to 16 residues. Germline V gives CDR1 SGHDT, CDR2 YYEEEE. Trimming took 6 bases from V and 0 from J; bases not matched to a gene: 9. The DNA of the CDR3 is TGTGCCAGCAACGAGGCCGGGGAGGGCTCCTACAATGAGCAGTTCTTC. This encodes CASNEAGEGSYNEQFF.

CDR3 sequence (DNA): TGTGCCAGTCAACCCGGCCGGGGCTACGAGCAGTACTTC. This translates into CASQPGRGYEQYF. V gene TRBV6-5 combines with J gene TRBJ2-7, with D possibly TRBD2 on 5 matching bases. V was cut by 9 bases and J by 3 bases, with 15 bases left in between. Germline CDR1 is MNHEY and CDR2 is SVGAGI. The CDR3 extends over 13 amino acids.